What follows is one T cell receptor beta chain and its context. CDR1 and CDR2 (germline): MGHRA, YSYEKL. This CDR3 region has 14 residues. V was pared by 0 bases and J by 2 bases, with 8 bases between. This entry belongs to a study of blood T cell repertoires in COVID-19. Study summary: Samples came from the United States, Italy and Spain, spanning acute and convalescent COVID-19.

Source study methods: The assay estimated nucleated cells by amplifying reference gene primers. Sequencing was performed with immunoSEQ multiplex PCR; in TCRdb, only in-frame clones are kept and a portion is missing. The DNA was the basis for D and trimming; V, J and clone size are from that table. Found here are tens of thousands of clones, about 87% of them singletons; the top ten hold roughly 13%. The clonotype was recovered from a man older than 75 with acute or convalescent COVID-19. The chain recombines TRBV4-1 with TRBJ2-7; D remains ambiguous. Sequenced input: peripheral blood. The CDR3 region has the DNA TGCGCCAGCAGCCAAGATCTATCCCCCTACGAGCAGTACTTC. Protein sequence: CASSQDLSPYEQYF.